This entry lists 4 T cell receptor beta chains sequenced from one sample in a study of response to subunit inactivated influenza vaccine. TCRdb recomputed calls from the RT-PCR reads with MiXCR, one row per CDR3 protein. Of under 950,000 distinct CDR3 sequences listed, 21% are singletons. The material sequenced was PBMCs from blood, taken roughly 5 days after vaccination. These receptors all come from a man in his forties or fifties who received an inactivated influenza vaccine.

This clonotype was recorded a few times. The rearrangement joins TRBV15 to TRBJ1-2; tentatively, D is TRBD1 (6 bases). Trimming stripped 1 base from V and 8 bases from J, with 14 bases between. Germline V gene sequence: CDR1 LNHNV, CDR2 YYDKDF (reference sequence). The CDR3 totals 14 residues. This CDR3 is CATSRVVDSRGYTF. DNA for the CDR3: TGTGCCACCAGCAGAGTGGTGGACAGCAGGGGCTACACCTTC.

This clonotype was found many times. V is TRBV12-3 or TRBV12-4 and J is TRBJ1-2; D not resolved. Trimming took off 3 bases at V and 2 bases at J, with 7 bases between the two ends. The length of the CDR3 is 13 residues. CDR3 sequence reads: CASSLMGNYGYTF. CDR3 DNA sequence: TGTGCCAGCAGTTTGATGGGGAACTATGGCTACACCTTC.

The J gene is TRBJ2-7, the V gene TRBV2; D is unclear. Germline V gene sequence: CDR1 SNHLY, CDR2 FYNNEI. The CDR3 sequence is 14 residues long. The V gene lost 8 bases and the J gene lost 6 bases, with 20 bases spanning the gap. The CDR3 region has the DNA TGTGCCAGCTTGGACCCCAGCAGCCCCGTCGAGCAGTACTTC. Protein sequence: CASLDPSSPVEQYF. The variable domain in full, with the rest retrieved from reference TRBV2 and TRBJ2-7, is EPEVTQTPSHQVTQMGQEVILRCVPISNHLYFYWYRQILGQKVEFLVSFYNNEISEKSEIFDDQFSVERPDGSNFTLKIRSTKLEDSAMYFCASLDPSSPVEQYFGPGTRLTVT.

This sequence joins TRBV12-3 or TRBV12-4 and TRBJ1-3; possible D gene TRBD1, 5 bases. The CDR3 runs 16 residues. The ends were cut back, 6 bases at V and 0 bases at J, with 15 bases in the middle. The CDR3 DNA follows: TGTGCCAGCAGCGATCGTGACAGCGGCTCTGGAAACACCATATATTTT. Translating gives CASSDRDSGSGNTIYF.